Shown below are 19 T cell receptor beta chains from a single sample sequenced in a study of blood T cell repertoires in COVID-19. The table came from immunoSEQ multiplex PCR; TCRdb's copy has only in-frame clones and leaves some out. The table shows around 100,000 clones, with roughly four fifths occurring only once. Source material: peripheral blood. The source of these receptors is a woman of 80 years or more with active or convalescent COVID-19.

This chain links TRBV7-2 with TRBJ1-5; 8 nucleotides agree with TRBD1. Germline CDR1 and CDR2: SGHTA and FQGNSA. This CDR3 contains 14 residues. The V and J ends lost 6 bases and 5 bases, in that order; junction bases with no gene match: 6. The CDR3 DNA reads as TGTGCCAGCAGGCGACAGGGGCGGGATCAGCCCCAGCATTTT. This translates into CASRRQGRDQPQHF.

The chain combines TRBV5-4 with TRBJ1-6, with D possibly TRBD1 on 6 matching bases. V lost 0 bases and J lost 7, with 8 bases in between. CDR1 is SGHNT and CDR2 is YYREEE in the germline V gene (reference sequence). The CDR3 is 14 amino acids. The CDR3 here is CASSLAQGNSPLHF. CDR3 sequence (DNA): TGTGCCAGCAGCTTGGCGCAGGGGAATTCACCCCTCCACTTT.

J is TRBJ2-3 and V is TRBV25-1, with D hard to call. The V gene lost 5 bases and the J gene lost 0 bases, with 9 bases spanning the gap. The CDR3 runs to 14 residues. The germline V gene encodes CDR1 MGHDK and CDR2 SYGVNS. CDR3 amino acids: CASSYGSSTDTQYF. The CDR3 DNA is TGTGCCAGCAGTTACGGTTCTAGCACAGATACGCAGTATTTT.

The V and J genes are TRBV19 and TRBJ1-1; TRBD1 is a possible D gene (6 bases). Germline CDR1 and CDR2: LNHDA and SQIVND (reference sequence). CDR3 length: 14 amino acids. The ends were cut back, 3 bases at V and 4 bases at J, with 12 bases in the middle. CDR3 sequence (DNA): TGTGCCAGTAGTATGCAGGGGTTCAGCACTGAAGCTTTCTTT. Encoded protein: CASSMQGFSTEAFF.

Only one count was recorded for this clone. This sequence joins TRBV7-9 and TRBJ1-1; D may be TRBD1 (6 bases). Trimming left V 4 bases short and J 1 base short, with 19 bases between. Germline CDR1 is SEHNR and CDR2 is FQNEAQ (reference sequence). CDR3 length: 17 residues. CDR3 nucleotide sequence: TGTGCCAGCAGCTCGTCGTCGGGGGGCAAGAGGAACACTGAAGCTTTCTTT. It is translated as CASSSSSGGKRNTEAFF. Variable domain in full (rest from reference TRBV7-9 and TRBJ1-1): DTGVSQNPRHKITKRGQNVTFRCDPISEHNRLYWYRQTLGQGPEFLTYFQNEAQLEKSRLLSDRFSAERPKGSFSTLEIQRTEQGDSAMYLCASSSSSGGKRNTEAFFGQGTRLTVV.

The chain uses TRBV6-1 and TRBJ2-2; D is possibly TRBD2 (6 bases). CDR3 length: 15 amino acids. The germline V and J ends were trimmed by 1 base and 6 bases, with 12 bases remaining between them. The V gene's germline CDR1 is MNHNS and CDR2 SASEGT. CDR3: CASSEGGTPPGELFF. CDR3 coding DNA: TGTGCCAGCAGTGAAGGGGGGACTCCTCCCGGGGAGCTGTTTTTT.

The gene calls are TRBV19 and TRBJ1-1; 8 bases are shared with TRBD1. Trimming at V came to 6 bases and at J to 5 bases, leaving 5 bases not matched to a gene. In germline, CDR1 is LNHDA, CDR2 SQIVND (reference sequence). The CDR3 is 13 residues long. The CDR3 DNA sequence: TGTGCCAGTAGCTCACAGGGGGAGACTGAAGCTTTCTTT. It specifies CASSSQGETEAFF.

V and J are TRBV20-1 and TRBJ1-5; perhaps TRBD1 as D (6 bases). Per germline, CDR1 DFQATT and CDR2 SNEGSKA (reference sequence). This CDR3 contains 15 residues. V was shortened by 3 bases and J by 3 bases, with 15 bases between the two germline ends. The CDR3 region is CSASSRDKTNQPQHF. The CDR3 nucleotides are TGCAGTGCTAGTTCGAGGGACAAGACCAATCAGCCCCAGCATTTT.

This clone was recorded once. The rearrangement uses TRBV6-5 and TRBJ2-5, with D possibly matching TRBD2 (5 bases). Germline loops: CDR1 MNHEY, CDR2 SVGAGI. Trimming took 5 bases from V and 2 from J, leaving 9 bases between them. The CDR3 is made up of 13 amino acids. CDR3 region: CASSRRGQETQYF. CDR3 DNA: TGTGCCAGCAGTCGTAGAGGGCAAGAGACCCAGTACTTC.

The chain uses TRBV11-2 and TRBJ1-2; D call uncertain. Germline V gene data show CDR1 as SGHAT and CDR2 as FQNNGV. This CDR3 contains 15 residues. V was trimmed by 1 base and J by 0 bases, leaving 9 bases between them. CDR3 DNA: TGTGCCAGCAGCTTAGCGAGGAAAACTAACTATGGCTACACCTTC. Amino acids: CASSLARKTNYGYTF.

This CDR3 reads CASSTSLAGSVYNEQFF. CDR3 DNA: TGTGCCAGCAGTACCTCGTTAGCGGGATCAGTCTACAATGAGCAGTTCTTC. This sequence joins TRBV27 and TRBJ2-1, with TRBD2 matching over 8 bases. J gave up 3 bases and V 5 bases, and 12 bases lay outside the gene matches. CDR3 length: 17 amino acids. Germline assignment: CDR1 MNHEY and CDR2 SMNVEV (reference sequence).

The J gene is TRBJ1-3, the V gene TRBV12-5; 10 bases line up with TRBD1. The V and J ends lost 7 bases and 6 bases, in that order; junction bases with no gene match: 6. CDR3 length: 14 residues. CDR1 and CDR2 from the germline V gene are LGHNT and FRNRAP. CDR3 DNA: TGTGCTAGTGATGACAGGGGGCGCTTAAACACCATATATTTT. Residues: CASDDRGRLNTIYF.

The J gene is TRBJ1-2, the V gene TRBV7-9; D call uncertain. V was clipped by 1 base and J by 8 bases, with 17 bases between them. Germline CDR1 SEHNR, CDR2 FQNEAQ (reference sequence). The CDR3 contains 15 residues. The CDR3 protein is CASSLDTMRSGGYTF. In DNA form, the CDR3 reads TGTGCCAGCAGCTTAGACACCATGAGGTCCGGAGGCTACACCTTC. The variable domain in full, completed from reference TRBV7-9 and TRBJ1-2, reads DTGVSQNPRHKITKRGQNVTFRCDPISEHNRLYWYRQTLGQGPEFLTYFQNEAQLEKSRLLSDRFSAERPKGSFSTLEIQRTEQGDSAMYLCASSLDTMRSGGYTFGSGTRLTVV.

The J gene is TRBJ2-7, the V gene TRBV19; TRBD1 matches at 9 bases. Germline-derived CDR1 and CDR2 are LNHDA and SQIVND (reference sequence). CDR3 length equals 15 residues. J gave up 2 bases and V 10 bases, and 12 bases lay outside the gene matches. DNA of the CDR3: TGTGCCAACCCGAGGGGGGGACAGGGTCCCTACGAGCAGTACTTC. Its translation: CANPRGGQGPYEQYF.

The chain uses TRBV6-5 and TRBJ1-1; D is undetermined. The CDR3 has 14 residues. V was trimmed by 4 bases and J by 1 base, leaving 10 bases between them. The germline V gene has CDR1 MNHEY and CDR2 SVGAGI. The CDR3 reads CASSSPNRNTEAFF. In DNA form, the CDR3 reads TGTGCCAGCAGTTCCCCTAACAGGAACACTGAAGCTTTCTTT.

The rearrangement joins TRBV9 to TRBJ1-2, with a possible D match to TRBD1 (6 bases). This CDR3 region has 14 residues. The V gene lost 0 bases and the J gene lost 6 bases, with 12 bases spanning the gap. Germline-derived CDR1 and CDR2 are SGDLS and YYNGEE. The CDR3 loop is CASSVVTGGHGYTF. CDR3 DNA: TGTGCCAGCAGCGTAGTCACGGGGGGGCATGGCTACACCTTC.

The rearrangement links TRBV28 to TRBJ2-7; 7 nucleotides match TRBD2. There are 17 residues in the CDR3. V dropped 1 base and J dropped 4; count of bases not matched to a gene: 13. Germline V gene sequence: CDR1 MDHEN, CDR2 SYDVKM. CDR3 bases: TGTGCCAGCAGTTTATCGCCTTGGGAGGGAGTGGGGTACGAGCAGTACTTC. This codes for CASSLSPWEGVGYEQYF.

The rearrangement uses TRBV5-1 and TRBJ1-1; D possibly corresponds to TRBD1 (6 bases). The CDR3 has 15 amino acids. Trimming cost V 2 bases and J 2 bases, with 13 bases left between them. Germline V gene sequence: CDR1 SGHRS, CDR2 YFSETQ. The CDR3: CASSLQGPGNTEAFF. CDR3 DNA: TGCGCCAGCAGCTTACAGGGACCGGGTAACACTGAAGCTTTCTTT.

CDR3 DNA sequence: TGTGCCATCAGTGACTCACAGATTACTGGAAACACCATATATTTT. Translation: CAISDSQITGNTIYF. The genes are TRBV10-3 and TRBJ1-3; D unresolved. V was trimmed by 3 bases and J by 2 bases, leaving 11 bases between them. The germline gives CDR1 ENHRY, CDR2 SYGVKD. The length of the CDR3 is 15 residues.